Following are 16 T cell receptor beta chains from one sample sequenced in a study of T cell changes during pregnancy in multiple sclerosis. Profiled with immunoSEQ multiplex PCR; TCRdb holds only in-frame clones, not every one. Of more than 40,000 clones listed, about nine tenths are singletons. The sample here was peripheral blood, taken in the first trimester of pregnancy. The receptors shown here come from a female donor in good health, enrolled as a control in a pregnancy study.

In this sample, this clone turned up once. The chain joins TRBV10-2 to TRBJ2-2; no clear D. The V gene's germline CDR1 is WSHSY and CDR2 SAAADI. With 2 bases removed from V and 0 bases from J, the gap between germline ends came to 10 bases. The CDR3 consists of 16 residues. The CDR3, as DNA: TGCGCCAGCAGTGAGGTTCGGTATTCGAACACCGGGGAGCTGTTTTTT. The encoded protein is CASSEVRYSNTGELFF.

The rearrangement uses TRBV28 and TRBJ2-3; TRBD2 aligns across 9 bases. Trimming took 10 bases from V and 4 from J; bases not matched to a gene: 6. This CDR3 has 13 amino acids. CDR1 is MDHEN, CDR2 SYDVKM, per germline. The CDR3, as DNA: TGTGCCACCCTTAGCGGGGGTCCAGATACGCAGTATTTT. Amino acid sequence: CATLSGGPDTQYF.

The rearrangement joins TRBV5-1 to TRBJ1-2, with TRBD1 matching over 7 bases. V dropped 2 bases and J dropped 5; count of bases not matched to a gene: 6. Germline V CDR1 and CDR2: SGHRS, YFSETQ. The CDR3 contains 14 residues. The CDR3 reads CASSFDGQEYGYTF. CDR3 DNA: TGCGCCAGCAGCTTCGACGGACAGGAGTATGGCTACACCTTC.

This clone was counted once. The rearrangement joins TRBV7-9 to TRBJ1-5; no clear D. Germline-derived CDR1 and CDR2 are SEHNR and FQNEAQ (reference sequence). V was trimmed by 2 bases and J by 2 bases, leaving 7 bases between them. This CDR3 has 14 amino acids. The CDR3 loop reads CASSLPGGNQPQHF. The CDR3 region has the DNA TGTGCCAGCAGCTTACCCGGGGGCAATCAGCCCCAGCATTTT.

CDR3 in amino acids: CASSGGTQNSPLHF. The CDR3, as DNA: TGTGCCAGCAGCGGAGGGACTCAAAATTCACCCCTCCACTTT. The rearrangement uses TRBV9 and TRBJ1-6; D possibly corresponds to TRBD1 (5 bases). Germline V gene lookup returns CDR1 SGDLS and CDR2 YYNGEE. There are 14 residues in the CDR3. Trimming cost V 3 bases and J 7 bases, with 11 bases left between them.

The chain combines TRBV7-2 with TRBJ2-4; TRBD1 matches 7 bases. CDR1 and CDR2 (germline): SGHTA, FQGNSA. Trimming removed 3 bases from V and 11 bases from J; junction bases left unmatched: 7. This CDR3 has 13 residues. The CDR3 nucleotides are TGTGCCAGCAGCTTTGACAGGGCCCCTCTTCAGTACTTC. This encodes CASSFDRAPLQYF.

This clone was observed a few times. This sequence joins TRBV2 and TRBJ1-6; no definite D call. Trimming pared 1 base from V and 9 bases from J, leaving 7 bases between. Germline-derived CDR1 and CDR2 are SNHLY and FYNNEI. This CDR3 region has 13 residues. DNA for the CDR3: TGTGCCAGCAGTGAAGGGTTCGGTTCACCCCTCCACTTT. This codes for CASSEGFGSPLHF.

J is TRBJ2-1 and V is TRBV11-2; TRBD2 agrees at 11 bases. V shed 1 base and J 8 bases; nucleotides not matched to a gene: 10. CDR3 length: 17 residues. Germline V lookup: CDR1 SGHAT, CDR2 FQNNGV. The CDR3 nucleotides are TGTGCCAGCAGCTTAGCGTCGGCGACTAGCGGGGTCTATGAGCAGTTCTTC. Residues: CASSLASATSGVYEQFF.

The chain joins TRBV4-1 to TRBJ2-7; no definite D call. The germline CDR1 and CDR2 sequences are MGHRA and YSYEKL. Trimming took off 0 bases at V and 3 bases at J, with 6 bases between the two ends. CDR3 length: 13 amino acids. The CDR3, as DNA: TGCGCCAGCAGCCAAGAAATCAGCTACGAGCAGTACTTC. The encoded protein is CASSQEISYEQYF.

The rearrangement uses TRBV30 and TRBJ2-3; D gene unclear. Germline-derived CDR1 and CDR2 are GTSNPN and SVGIG (reference sequence). The CDR3 has 12 amino acids. Trimming removed 5 bases from V and 6 bases from J, with 12 bases in between. The CDR3 is CAWGSRLDTQYF. In DNA form, the CDR3 reads TGTGCCTGGGGTTCCCGACTGGATACGCAGTATTTT.

The chain couples TRBV27 to TRBJ2-1, with D perhaps matching TRBD2 (5 bases). Trimming pared 2 bases from V and 0 bases from J, leaving 8 bases between. The CDR3 runs to 15 residues. From germline, CDR1 is MNHEY and CDR2 SMNVEV (reference sequence). The CDR3 nucleotides read TGTGCCAGCAGTTTAGGGAGTGGCTCCTACAATGAGCAGTTCTTC. This sequence encodes CASSLGSGSYNEQFF.

V usage is TRBV5-1 and J usage is TRBJ2-2, with D possibly TRBD1 on 5 matching bases. Germline CDR1 SGHRS, CDR2 YFSETQ. V shed 4 bases and J shed 6 bases, with 13 bases lying between them. The CDR3 loop spans 14 amino acids. CDR3 in amino acids: CASSGNPGPGELFF. For the CDR3, the DNA is TGCGCCAGCAGCGGTAACCCAGGGCCCGGGGAGCTGTTTTTT. Full variable domain (missing parts from reference TRBV5-1 and TRBJ2-2): KAGVTQTPRYLIKTRGQQVTLSCSPISGHRSVSWYQQTPGQGLQFLFEYFSETQRNKGNFPGRFSGRQFSNSRSEMNVSTLELGDSALYLCASSGNPGPGELFFGEGSRLTVL.

The genes are TRBV5-6 and TRBJ2-7, with 9 bases lining up with TRBD2. Trimming removed 4 bases from V and 0 bases from J; junction bases left unmatched: 8. The germline V gene has CDR1 SGHDT and CDR2 YYEEEE. This CDR3 spans 16 amino acids. CDR3 in amino acids: CASSVSGGSTSYEQYF. The CDR3 DNA reads TGTGCCAGCAGCGTAAGCGGGGGGTCTACCTCCTACGAGCAGTACTTC.

This sequence joins TRBV5-5 and TRBJ1-6; the match to TRBD1 covers 11 bases. The CDR3 is 17 residues long. The junction had 6 bases not matched to a gene; V was cut back by 0 bases and J by 7 bases. Germline-derived CDR1 and CDR2 are SGHKS and YYEKEE (reference sequence). CDR3 nucleotide sequence: TGTGCCAGCAGCTTGGCAGGGACAGGGGGACTCAATTCACCCCTCCACTTT. Protein sequence: CASSLAGTGGLNSPLHF.

The genes are TRBV28 and TRBJ1-5; D unresolved. Germline values: CDR1 MDHEN, CDR2 SYDVKM. V was cut by 6 bases and J by 2 bases, with 20 bases left in between. The CDR3 consists of 17 residues. CDR3 DNA sequence: TGTGCCAGCAGCCCGGGAAGGAGGGCGCGGGGCAATCAGCCCCAGCATTTT. The encoded protein is CASSPGRRARGNQPQHF.

V is TRBV9 and J is TRBJ1-1; D unresolved. Trimming took off 0 bases at V and 1 base at J, with 10 bases between the two ends. The CDR3 runs to 15 residues. In germline, CDR1 is SGDLS, CDR2 YYNGEE. The CDR3: CASSVGGSGNTEAFF. As DNA, the CDR3 is TGTGCCAGCAGCGTAGGCGGGAGCGGGAACACTGAAGCTTTCTTT.